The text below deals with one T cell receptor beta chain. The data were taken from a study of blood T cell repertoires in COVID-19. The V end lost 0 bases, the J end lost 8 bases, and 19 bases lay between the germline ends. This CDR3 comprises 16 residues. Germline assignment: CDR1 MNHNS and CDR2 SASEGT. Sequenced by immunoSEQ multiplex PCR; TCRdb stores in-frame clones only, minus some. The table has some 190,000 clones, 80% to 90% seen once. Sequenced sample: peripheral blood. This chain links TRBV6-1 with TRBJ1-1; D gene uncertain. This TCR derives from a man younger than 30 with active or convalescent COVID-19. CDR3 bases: TGTGCCAGCAGTGAAGCCGCCCTTGCAGGCCGTGTCGAAGCTTTCTTT. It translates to CASSEAALAGRVEAFF.